These 15 T cell receptor beta chains came from one sample sequenced in a study of cytomegalovirus exposure and HLA in healthy donors. Primers: 60 Vbeta forward and 13 Jbeta reverse. Libraries were prepared by immunoSEQ multiplex PCR; TCRdb keeps only in-frame clonotypes and omits some of them. The repertoire holds roughly 170,000 clones, with under 90% as singletons. The sequenced sample consisted of PBMCs. The receptors originated from a man aged 30 to 39 in good health and CMV-seropositive.

The rearrangement links TRBV15 to TRBJ1-3; D is ambiguous. V was trimmed by 2 bases and J by 1 base, leaving 12 bases between them. The CDR3 length is 16 residues. CDR1 and CDR2 (germline): LNHNV, YYDKDF (reference sequence). As DNA, the CDR3 is TGTGCCACCAGCAGAATTCTTACGGGGTCTGGAAACACCATATATTTT. Amino acid sequence: CATSRILTGSGNTIYF.

The rearrangement links TRBV29-1 to TRBJ2-6; TRBD1 might be the D (6 bases). Germline V gene lookup returns CDR1 SQVTM and CDR2 ANQGSEA. The CDR3 runs to 16 residues. V was trimmed by 7 bases and J by 0 bases, leaving 16 bases between them. CDR3 region: CSGGTGINSGANVLTF. The CDR3, as DNA: TGCAGCGGGGGAACAGGGATTAACTCTGGGGCCAACGTCCTGACTTTC. Full variable domain (missing parts from reference TRBV29-1 and TRBJ2-6): SAVISQKPSRDICQRGTSLTIQCQVDSQVTMMFWYRQQPGQSLTLIATANQGSEATYESGFVIDKFPISRPNLTFSTLTVSNMSPEDSSIYLCSGGTGINSGANVLTFGAGSRLTVL.

V and J are TRBV6-1 and TRBJ1-5; D might be TRBD1 (6 bases). V lost 4 bases and J lost 4, with 8 bases in between. The CDR3 runs to 13 residues. CDR1 and CDR2 (germline): MNHNS, SASEGT. CDR3 DNA: TGTGCCAGCAGTGGCACAGGGAATCAGCCCCAGCATTTT. It encodes CASSGTGNQPQHF.

This clone showed up just a few times. This chain uses TRBV14 with TRBJ2-1, with 11 bases aligning to TRBD2. The ends lost 3 bases at V and 5 bases at J; junction bases unmatched: 21. CDR1 and CDR2 from the germline V gene are SGHDN and FVKESK. The CDR3 covers 21 residues. The CDR3 DNA follows: TGTGCCAGCAGCCAGAGCCCTAGGGGGCTACTAGCGGGAGAATTTAACAATGAGCAGTTCTTC. It specifies CASSQSPRGLLAGEFNNEQFF.

The table lists this clone with a count of one. This sequence joins TRBV5-1 and TRBJ2-1, with 13 bases that match TRBD2. V shed 4 bases, J shed 1 base, and the junction held 8 bases outside the gene matches. This CDR3 region has 18 residues. Germline CDR1 and CDR2: SGHRS and YFSETQ. The CDR3 region is CASSPEGLAGASYNEQFF. The CDR3 coding sequence is TGCGCCAGCAGCCCAGAAGGACTAGCGGGGGCTTCCTACAATGAGCAGTTCTTC.

J is TRBJ2-5 and V is TRBV19; D perhaps matches TRBD2 (7 bases). Germline CDR1 is LNHDA and CDR2 is SQIVND (reference sequence). There are 14 residues in the CDR3. V lost 3 bases, J lost 5 bases, and 13 bases lay in between. CDR3 sequence: CASSMDGGPETQYF. DNA for the CDR3: TGTGCCAGTAGTATGGACGGGGGGCCCGAGACCCAGTACTTC.

The CDR3 sequence: CASSLRRDRETQYF. The CDR3 DNA reads as TGTGCCAGCAGTTTACGGCGGGATCGGGAGACCCAGTACTTC. The V call is TRBV27, the J call TRBJ2-5, with D possibly being TRBD2 (6 bases). Trimming removed 2 bases from V and 5 bases from J, with 12 bases in between. The germline V gene has CDR1 MNHEY and CDR2 SMNVEV (reference sequence). This CDR3 is 14 amino acids long.

This sequence joins TRBV7-9 and TRBJ2-5; 7 nucleotides align to TRBD2. This CDR3 has 15 amino acids. V dropped 4 bases and J dropped 3; count of bases not matched to a gene: 8. Germline V gene sequence: CDR1 SEHNR, CDR2 FQNEAQ (reference sequence). CDR3 nucleotide sequence: TGTGCCAGCAGCTCCACGAAGCGGGATAAAGAGACCCAGTACTTC. It encodes CASSSTKRDKETQYF.

The chain is built from TRBV15 and TRBJ2-3; tentatively, D is TRBD1 (5 bases). CDR1 is LNHNV and CDR2 is YYDKDF in the germline V gene (reference sequence). Trimming stripped 0 bases from V and 1 base from J, with 11 bases between. This CDR3 is built from 16 residues. The CDR3 DNA reads TGTGCCACCAGCAGAGATATCCAGGGCGGCACAGATACGCAGTATTTT. Its protein product is CATSRDIQGGTDTQYF.

V usage is TRBV4-1 and J usage is TRBJ2-3, with 8 bases lining up with TRBD1. The CDR3 runs 15 residues. After removal of 0 bases from V and 4 bases from J, the junction contained 3 bases not matched to a gene. Germline CDR1 reads MGHRA; CDR2 reads YSYEKL. The CDR3 sequence is CASSQDFRGPDTQYF. The CDR3, as DNA: TGCGCCAGCAGCCAAGATTTCAGGGGGCCAGATACGCAGTATTTT.

The chain links TRBV29-1 to TRBJ2-7; no clear D gene. Germline assignment: CDR1 SQVTM and CDR2 ANQGSEA. The CDR3 contains 13 residues. V was pared by 0 bases and J by 3 bases, with 9 bases between. The CDR3 DNA reads TGCAGCGTTGAAGAAAGTCACGGCTACGAGCAGTACTTC. Translation gives CSVEESHGYEQYF.

The chain joins TRBV19 to TRBJ2-1; 7 nucleotides match TRBD1. CDR3 size: 17 residues. V was pared by 0 bases and J by 5 bases, with 10 bases of the junction left unmatched. Germline assignment: CDR1 LNHDA and CDR2 SQIVND (reference sequence). The CDR3 is CASSIDGDRELNNEQFF. As DNA, the CDR3 is TGTGCCAGTAGTATAGATGGAGACAGGGAGCTAAACAATGAGCAGTTCTTC.

V usage is TRBV9 and J usage is TRBJ2-7; 8 bases agree with TRBD2. Germline V gene lookup returns CDR1 SGDLS and CDR2 YYNGEE. With 1 base clipped from V and 4 bases from J, the junction kept 7 bases outside the gene matches. The CDR3 spans 15 residues. CDR3 sequence (DNA): TGTGCCAGCAGCGTATACTCCAGCGGGAGTTACGAGCAGTACTTC. Its translation is CASSVYSSGSYEQYF. The full variable domain, rest sourced from reference TRBV9 and TRBJ2-7, is DSGVTQTPKHLITATGQRVTLRCSPRSGDLSVYWYQQSLDQGLQFLIQYYNGEERAKGNILERFSAQQFPDLHSELNLSSLELGDSALYFCASSVYSSGSYEQYFGPGTRLTVT.

CDR3 coding DNA: TGTGCCAGCAGCCGTGAAATCGGGCAAGAGACCCAGTACTTC. Encoded protein: CASSREIGQETQYF. The chain employs TRBV5-5 and TRBJ2-5, with unresolved D. V was clipped by 4 bases and J by 2 bases, with 12 bases between them. Germline V gives CDR1 SGHKS, CDR2 YYEKEE (reference sequence). This CDR3 has 14 residues.

The rearrangement joins TRBV5-1 to TRBJ1-2; D not certain. V gave up 1 base and J gave up 2 bases, with 6 bases separating them. CDR3 length: 13 residues. Germline loops: CDR1 SGHRS, CDR2 YFSETQ. The CDR3 here is CASSLTENYGYTF. DNA of the CDR3: TGCGCCAGCAGCTTGACCGAGAACTATGGCTACACCTTC.